One and the same sample provided the 9 T cell receptor beta chains below, sequenced in a study of post-analysis software for immune sequencing data. Whole-study results and caveats: Higher frequency in patients than in controls was seen for several TRBV segments, with TRBV5-6, TRBV5-1 and TRBV20-1 among them.

Built from TCR beta cDNA, the libraries had unique molecular identifiers in them. A single record per CDR3 protein comes from TCRdb applying MiXCR to the PCR reads. The sample yields roughly 600,000 distinct CDR3 sequences, about 44% seen once. Their antigen targets remain unknown. Sample: blood. Source of these receptors: a girl aged 10-17 years with multiple sclerosis.

The chain links TRBV5-1 to TRBJ2-7; TRBD1 is a possible D gene (5 bases). From germline, CDR1 is SGHRS and CDR2 YFSETQ. This CDR3 contains 14 residues. The ends were cut back, 4 bases at V and 5 bases at J, with 16 bases in the middle. The CDR3 DNA is TGCGCCAGCAGCCTTCGGCCCGCGACAGACGAGCAGTACTTC. Amino acids: CASSLRPATDEQYF.

Only a few counts were recorded for this clonotype. The chain has TRBV5-1 and TRBJ2-7; D possibly corresponds to TRBD2 (5 bases). Looked up from germline, CDR1 is SGHRS and CDR2 is YFSETQ. V was trimmed by 4 bases and J by 3 bases, leaving 14 bases between them. The CDR3 sequence is 14 residues long. CDR3 protein: CASSRGTSGYEQYF. For the CDR3, the DNA is TGCGCCAGCAGCCGTGGAACTAGTGGCTACGAGCAGTACTTC.

This chain links TRBV13 with TRBJ1-6; possibly TRBD1 for D (6 bases). Looked up from germline, CDR1 is PRHDT and CDR2 is FYEKMQ (reference sequence). This CDR3 contains 16 residues. Trimming pared 2 bases from V and 5 bases from J, leaving 13 bases between. CDR3 DNA: TGTGCCAGCAGCTTACAGGGGCTCCGGCATAATTCACCCCTCCACTTT. It codes for CASSLQGLRHNSPLHF.

CDR3 loop: CAISTSPEGHTEAFF. CDR3 bases: TGTGCCATCAGTACATCGCCCGAGGGCCACACTGAAGCTTTCTTT. The genes are TRBV10-3 and TRBJ1-1; D is unclear. The CDR3 consists of 15 residues. V lost 5 bases to trimming and J lost 3 bases, with 16 bases between them. Germline CDR1 reads ENHRY; CDR2 reads SYGVKD.

The chain uses TRBV12-3 or TRBV12-4 and TRBJ1-5; 9 nucleotides match TRBD1. The ends lost 6 bases at V and 9 bases at J; junction bases unmatched: 9. The CDR3 sequence is 14 residues long. The CDR3 is CASSSGTGLRPQHF. CDR3 nucleotide sequence: TGTGCCAGCAGCTCCGGGACAGGGCTTAGGCCCCAGCATTTT.

This clonotype was found once. This rearrangement joins TRBV7-9 to TRBJ2-1; D could derive from TRBD1 or TRBD2 (6 bases each). Trimming took 6 bases from V and 6 from J, leaving 18 bases between them. This CDR3 spans 15 amino acids. CDR1 and CDR2 from the germline V gene are SEHNR and FQNEAQ (reference sequence). DNA of the CDR3: TGTGCCAGCAGATCTAACCCGGGGGCGGGCAATGAGCAGTTCTTC. Translating it yields CASRSNPGAGNEQFF.

The V and J genes are TRBV6-1 and TRBJ2-3; 13 bases are a match to TRBD2. There are 18 residues in the CDR3. Germline lookup yields CDR1 MNHNS and CDR2 SASEGT. The trim removed 6 bases at V and 6 bases at J, leaving 15 bases unmatched. The CDR3 region has the DNA TGTGCCAGCAGGGCCCACGGACTAGCGGGAGATGGGTCGGATACGCAGTATTTT. This sequence encodes CASRAHGLAGDGSDTQYF.

This clonotype was counted only a few times. This chain uses TRBV6-1 with TRBJ2-4, with D hard to call. Gene TRBJ2-7 matches the end of the DNA better, so the J call may be wrong. The germline V gene encodes CDR1 MNHNS and CDR2 SASEGT. CDR3 length equals 15 residues. The DNA for the CDR3 is TGTGCCAGCAGCCAAGAGCCGGGTCCAATACACGAGCAGTACTTC. This codes for CASSQEPGPIHEQYF.

This clonotype was seen a few times. This sequence joins TRBV5-5 and TRBJ2-1, with D possibly being TRBD1 or TRBD2 (5 bases each). Germline CDR1 reads SGHKS; CDR2 reads YYEKEE (reference sequence). This CDR3 spans 14 amino acids. Trimming stripped 0 bases from V and 6 bases from J, with 10 bases between. CDR3 amino acids: CASSLEGPSNEQFF. CDR3 nucleotides: TGTGCCAGCAGCTTGGAGGGACCTTCCAATGAGCAGTTCTTC.